Below are 31 T cell receptor beta chains sequenced from a single sample in a study of shared clonotypes between healthy human individuals. The protocol was immunoSEQ multiplex PCR, while the TCRdb copy is restricted to in-frame clones and leaves out a portion. Of 2.3 million or so clones in the sample, 85% to 95% are singletons; the top ten hold about 0.39%. Material: naive CD4+ T cells from PBMCs. Noted subset: CD45RA+ positively selected. These receptors all come from a man younger than 30 in good health. Some clones in this sample may be carry-over from other donors' samples.

The chain combines TRBV4-1 with TRBJ1-2, with a weak D call TRBD1 (6 bases). V was pared by 2 bases and J by 4 bases, with 14 bases between. The CDR3 loop spans 15 amino acids. Germline V lookup: CDR1 MGHRA, CDR2 YSYEKL. For the CDR3, the DNA is TGCGCCAGCAGCCAAAGGGACACCCGGTCCTATGGCTACACCTTC. The encoded protein is CASSQRDTRSYGYTF.

The chain links TRBV5-8 to TRBJ1-5; 8 nucleotides line up with TRBD1. This CDR3 has 16 residues. Germline V gene data show CDR1 as SGHTS and CDR2 as YDEGEE. V gave up 0 bases and J gave up 6 bases; unmatched junction bases: 8. DNA for the CDR3: TGTGCCAGCAGCTTGGGGACAGGGAGATCGGGTCAGCCCCAGCATTTT. Translated: CASSLGTGRSGQPQHF.

The chain joins TRBV5-4 to TRBJ2-2; 8 bases match TRBD1. The CDR3 sequence is 19 residues long. Germline V lookup: CDR1 SGHNT, CDR2 YYREEE (reference sequence). Germline trimming cut 4 bases from V and 5 bases from J; bases unmatched to any gene: 19. The CDR3 protein is CASSRLLLRGQGETGELFF. CDR3 nucleotide sequence: TGTGCCAGCAGCCGTTTGCTACTCAGGGGGCAAGGGGAAACCGGGGAGCTGTTTTTT.

CDR3 sequence reads: CASSQIPGLQPAGANVLTF. The CDR3 bases are TGCGCCAGCAGCCAAATACCGGGACTCCAGCCGGCGGGGGCCAACGTCCTGACTTTC. This sequence joins TRBV4-1 and TRBJ2-6; perhaps TRBD2 as D (6 bases). There are 19 residues in the CDR3. The V and J ends lost 2 bases and 4 bases respectively, with 21 bases between them. Germline CDR1 MGHRA, CDR2 YSYEKL.

The rearrangement joins TRBV28 to TRBJ2-2; 9 bases map to TRBD1. Germline CDR1 and CDR2: MDHEN and SYDVKM. Germline trimming cut 6 bases from V and 3 bases from J; bases unmatched to any gene: 8. This CDR3 has 16 amino acids. CDR3 loop: CASRIQGARDTGELFF. CDR3 in DNA: TGTGCCAGCAGGATACAGGGGGCGCGGGACACCGGGGAGCTGTTTTTT.

This sequence joins TRBV7-2 and TRBJ2-7, with D unclear. This CDR3 has 11 residues. V lost 3 bases and J lost 4, with 4 bases in between. Germline lookup yields CDR1 SGHTA and CDR2 FQGNSA. CDR3 DNA: TGTGCCAGCAGCTTCTGGTACGAGCAGTACTTC. As protein: CASSFWYEQYF.

This chain connects TRBV18 to TRBJ2-1; 7 nucleotides align to TRBD1. The CDR3 extends over 14 amino acids. The ends lost 5 bases at V and 6 bases at J; junction bases unmatched: 7. Germline V lookup: CDR1 KGHSH, CDR2 LQKENI. CDR3 loop: CASSSARGSNEQFF. The CDR3 bases are TGTGCCAGCTCATCGGCCAGGGGGAGCAATGAGCAGTTCTTC.

Details on this clone: One junction end does not reproduce the germline sequence, and a read error may be involved. The V and J genes are TRBV19 and TRBJ2-4, with D possibly matching TRBD2 (8 bases). This CDR3 region has 19 residues. The germline gives CDR1 LNHDA, CDR2 SQIVND (reference sequence). For the CDR3, the DNA is TGTGCCTGTAGTAGAGACAGGGCTCCAGTTAGAGCGGGAGATAACATTCAGTACTTC. It is translated as CACSRDRAPVRAGDNIQYF.

Of note for this clone: Distinct nucleotide sequences in the sample also encode this CDR3. The chain joins TRBV6-4 to TRBJ1-5, with TRBD1 matching 7 bases. Germline CDR1 and CDR2: MRHNA and SNTAGT. V gave up 5 bases and J gave up 5 bases; unmatched junction bases: 3. The CDR3 runs to 13 residues. In nucleotides, the CDR3 is TGTGCCAGCAGTCCCGACAGGGATCAGCCCCAGCATTTT. Amino acid sequence: CASSPDRDQPQHF.

V is TRBV30 and J is TRBJ1-3; D is perhaps TRBD1 (6 bases). CDR1 is GTSNPN, CDR2 SVGIG, per germline (reference sequence). V was cut by 3 bases and J by 4 bases, with 13 bases left in between. The CDR3 consists of 14 residues. In DNA, the CDR3 is TGTGCCTGGAGATCAACAGGGTCAGGAAACACCATATATTTT. Translating gives CAWRSTGSGNTIYF.

In DNA form, the CDR3 reads TGCAGCGTTGTCCCCCATGGACAGACTAGCACAGATACGCAGTATTTT. This gives the protein CSVVPHGQTSTDTQYF. This rearrangement joins TRBV29-1 to TRBJ2-3; D might be TRBD1 (6 bases). Germline V gene sequence: CDR1 SQVTM, CDR2 ANQGSEA. Trimming stripped 4 bases from V and 0 bases from J, with 17 bases between. CDR3 length equals 16 residues.

This chain joins TRBV28 and TRBJ2-3; perhaps TRBD1 as D (6 bases). Germline CDR1 is MDHEN and CDR2 is SYDVKM. The CDR3 totals 17 residues. V was pared by 4 bases and J by 4 bases, with 21 bases between. The CDR3 protein is CASSSRNWGPRPDTQYF. DNA for the CDR3: TGTGCCAGCAGTTCCCGAAACTGGGGGCCAAGGCCAGATACGCAGTATTTT.

This clone showed up just a few times. The chain recombines TRBV5-1 with TRBJ1-1; D not certain. The CDR3 runs 16 residues. Trimming took off 5 bases at V and 0 bases at J, with 17 bases between the two ends. Per germline, CDR1 SGHRS and CDR2 YFSETQ. The CDR3, as DNA: TGCGCCAGCAGTCGGTCTCCGGGGAACATGAACACTGAAGCTTTCTTT. It yields the protein CASSRSPGNMNTEAFF.

The chain has TRBV14 and TRBJ2-1, with D unclear. Germline assignment: CDR1 SGHDN and CDR2 FVKESK. This CDR3 contains 13 residues. The V end lost 1 base, the J end lost 4 bases, and 5 bases lay between the germline ends. CDR3 region: CASSQARYNEQFF. The CDR3 DNA reads as TGTGCCAGCAGCCAAGCCCGATACAATGAGCAGTTCTTC.

J is TRBJ2-7 and V is TRBV5-1; 9 bases align to TRBD2. V trimming: 1 base; J trimming: 2 bases; junction bases outside the gene matches: 4. The CDR3 runs to 15 residues. Looked up from germline, CDR1 is SGHRS and CDR2 is YFSETQ. The CDR3 loop reads CASSLRTSETYEQYF. The CDR3 DNA follows: TGCGCCAGCAGCTTGAGGACTAGCGAAACCTACGAGCAGTACTTC.

As for this clone: The sample has other DNA sequences that encode this CDR3 too. J is TRBJ1-2 and V is TRBV7-9; D not certain. The length of the CDR3 is 14 residues. Deletions cut 6 bases from V and 2 bases from J, with 13 bases between. Germline V gene lookup returns CDR1 SEHNR and CDR2 FQNEAQ (reference sequence). The CDR3 loop is CASSASWGNYGYTF. Written as DNA, the CDR3 is TGTGCCAGCAGTGCGTCATGGGGAAACTATGGCTACACCTTC.

The CDR3 spells CASRTDILEGYTF. The CDR3 nucleotides are TGCGCCAGCAGGACAGACATCCTGGAGGGCTACACCTTC. The gene calls are TRBV5-1 and TRBJ1-2, with D possibly matching TRBD1 (5 bases). The V end was cut by 5 bases, the J end by 8 bases, with 16 bases between. Germline values: CDR1 SGHRS, CDR2 YFSETQ. The CDR3 is 13 amino acids.

As regards this clone: A read error may account for a junction end that differs from germline. The chain carries TRBV28 and TRBJ2-7; no clear D. CDR1 and CDR2 (germline): MDHEN, SYDVKM. The length of the CDR3 is 12 residues. The DNA for the CDR3 is TGTGCCAGCAGTTTGGGTGGGCTTAAGTCGGACTTC. This encodes CASSLGGLKSDF.

The chain links TRBV6-5 to TRBJ1-4, with TRBD1 matching over 7 bases. The CDR3 runs to 14 residues. CDR1 MNHEY and CDR2 SVGAGI come from the germline V gene. The V gene end was trimmed by 2 bases and the J gene end by 11 bases; junction bases not matched to a gene: 8. In DNA, the CDR3 is TGTGCCAGCAGTTACGGTGGGACAGTTGTTAAACTGTTTTTT. It codes for CASSYGGTVVKLFF.

The chain joins TRBV30 to TRBJ2-3; D call uncertain. CDR3 length: 14 residues. Germline assignment: CDR1 GTSNPN and CDR2 SVGIG (reference sequence). V dropped 0 bases and J dropped 3 bases, with 10 bases sitting between them. As DNA, the CDR3 is TGTGCCTGGAGTGTATTTGAAGTTACAGATACGCAGTATTTT. This sequence encodes CAWSVFEVTDTQYF.

The J gene is TRBJ2-7, the V gene TRBV19; D might be TRBD2 (5 bases). CDR1 LNHDA and CDR2 SQIVND come from the germline V gene (reference sequence). The CDR3 spans 12 residues. Trimming shortened V by 5 bases and J by 3 bases, and 8 bases separated the two germline ends. The DNA of the CDR3 is TGTGCCAGTAGTCAGCGGAACTACGAGCAGTACTTC. It codes for CASSQRNYEQYF. Variable domain in full (rest from reference TRBV19 and TRBJ2-7): DGGITQSPKYLFRKEGQNVTLSCEQNLNHDAMYWYRQDPGQGLRLIYYSQIVNDFQKGDIAEGYSVSREKKESFPLTVTSAQKNPTAFYLCASSQRNYEQYFGPGTRLTVT.

The rearrangement links TRBV5-5 to TRBJ1-1, with TRBD1 matching over 9 bases. Germline CDR1 SGHKS, CDR2 YYEKEE (reference sequence). The CDR3 has 17 residues. Trimming cost V 3 bases and J 3 bases; bases outside gene matches: 12. CDR3 residues: CASSSNRGLGVDTEAFF. The CDR3 DNA reads TGTGCCAGCAGCTCCAACAGGGGGCTGGGGGTGGACACTGAAGCTTTCTTT. Complete variable domain (other parts from reference TRBV5-5 and TRBJ1-1): DAGVTQSPTHLIKTRGQQVTLRCSPISGHKSVSWYQQVLGQGPQFIFQYYEKEERGRGNFPDRFSARQFPNYSSELNVNALLLGDSALYLCASSSNRGLGVDTEAFFGQGTRLTVV.

Regarding this clone: This same CDR3 is encoded by further DNA sequences in the sample. J is TRBJ2-7 and V is TRBV11-3, with TRBD2 identical over 13 bases. The germline V gene has CDR1 SGHNT and CDR2 YENEEA. J gave up 3 bases and V 1 base, and 0 bases lay outside the gene matches. The CDR3 consists of 15 residues. The CDR3 sequence is CASSLGTSGSYEQYF. In DNA form, the CDR3 reads TGTGCCAGCAGCTTAGGGACTAGCGGGAGCTACGAGCAGTACTTC.

This sequence joins TRBV2 and TRBJ2-7; possible D gene TRBD2, 6 bases. V lost 6 bases to trimming and J lost 6 bases, with 18 bases between them. The CDR3 is 14 residues long. Germline-derived CDR1 and CDR2 are SNHLY and FYNNEI. The CDR3: CASSGTGGIREQYF. CDR3 DNA sequence: TGTGCCAGCAGCGGGACTGGGGGTATACGCGAGCAGTACTTC.

This clone appeared once. The rearrangement joins TRBV18 to TRBJ2-1; 16 bases agree with TRBD2. CDR1 is KGHSH and CDR2 is LQKENI in the germline V gene. Trimming took 6 bases from V and 1 from J; bases not matched to a gene: 9. The CDR3 has 19 residues. The CDR3 nucleotides read TGTGCCAGCTCCGGGACTAGCGGGAGGGGAGTTGTGTCCTACAATGAGCAGTTCTTC. Translation gives CASSGTSGRGVVSYNEQFF.

The chain combines TRBV5-1 with TRBJ2-2; 8 nucleotides line up with TRBD2. V lost 8 bases to trimming and J lost 2 bases; unmatched junction nucleotides: 5. The CDR3 length is 14 residues. Germline V gene data show CDR1 as SGHRS and CDR2 as YFSETQ. CDR3 DNA: TGCGCCAGTGGACTAGCAGTAAACACCGGGGAGCTGTTTTTT. Encoded protein: CASGLAVNTGELFF.

The CDR3 loop is CASSGGQGAVSYNEQFF. The CDR3 DNA reads TGTGCCAGCAGTGGGGGACAGGGGGCTGTTTCCTACAATGAGCAGTTCTTC. The chain employs TRBV28 and TRBJ2-1; 12 bases line up with TRBD1. This CDR3 spans 17 amino acids. Germline values: CDR1 MDHEN, CDR2 SYDVKM. V trimming: 5 bases; J trimming: 1 base; junction bases outside the gene matches: 6.

V is TRBV7-9 and J is TRBJ2-1; 9 bases agree with TRBD2. V trimming: 5 bases; J trimming: 8 bases; junction bases outside the gene matches: 13. This CDR3 has 16 residues. The germline V gene encodes CDR1 SEHNR and CDR2 FQNEAQ (reference sequence). The CDR3 sequence: CASSPPLTERGDEQFF. The CDR3, as DNA: TGTGCCAGCAGCCCACCATTGACAGAGCGGGGGGATGAGCAGTTCTTC.

This clone appeared a single time. The V call is TRBV2, the J call TRBJ2-5; D gene uncertain. Trimming took off 5 bases at V and 4 bases at J, with 8 bases between the two ends. CDR1 is SNHLY, CDR2 FYNNEI, per germline. The CDR3 spans 12 residues. The CDR3 nucleotides read TGTGCCAGCAGTTTCAACGGAGAGACCCAGTACTTC. It translates to CASSFNGETQYF.

The chain couples TRBV6-6 to TRBJ1-4, with a possible D match to TRBD1 (5 bases). Per the germline V gene, CDR1 is MNHNY and CDR2 is SVGAGI (reference sequence). Trimming took 5 bases from V and 8 from J, leaving 21 bases between them. The length of the CDR3 is 16 residues. The CDR3: CASSPIHGRRGEKLFF. The CDR3 DNA sequence: TGTGCCAGCAGTCCTATCCACGGACGAAGGGGAGAAAAACTGTTTTTT.

The V and J genes are TRBV6-1 and TRBJ2-7; perhaps TRBD2 as D (5 bases). The CDR3 runs 15 residues. Per the germline V gene, CDR1 is MNHNS and CDR2 is SASEGT. V shed 2 bases and J shed 9 bases, with 20 bases lying between them. CDR3 loop: CASSERPEGSSGQYF. The DNA for the CDR3 is TGTGCCAGCAGTGAAAGGCCCGAGGGATCATCGGGGCAGTACTTC.